Listed below are T cell receptor beta chains from one sample, sequenced in a study of shared clonotypes between healthy human individuals. Assay used: immunoSEQ multiplex PCR; TCRdb lists only in-frame clones, some missing. The sample holds 170,000 or so clones, about 68% seen once. Sequencing used memory CD4+ T cells sorted from blood. These receptors were taken from a man aged 25-40 years in good health. Each CDR3 is given with its conserved first and last residue. The D gene is left open where the match is weak. The size of a clone is reported for some rows only, either as once, few or many, or as a class for expanded clones.

size	V	J	length	D	CDR3	DNA
few	TRBV6-1	TRBJ2-7	11	-	CASSESYEQYF	TGTGCCAGCAGTGAGTCCTACGAGCAGTACTTC
once	TRBV14	TRBJ2-1	13	-	CASSPTDTWEQLF	TGTGCCAGCAGCCCCACGGACACCTGGGAGCAGCTCTTC
-	TRBV7-6	TRBJ2-3	16	-	CASSANKYSGPDTQYF	TGTGCCAGCAGCGCTAATAAGTACTCGGGCCCAGATACGCAGTATTTT
-	TRBV7-6	TRBJ2-7	16	-	CASSLAGPGVGSEQYF	TGTGCCAGCAGCTTAGCCGGGCCGGGAGTGGGCTCCGAGCAGTACTTC
few	TRBV5-5	TRBJ1-1	17	TRBD1	CASSRGQGRGVNTEAFF	TGTGCCAGCAGCAGGGGACAGGGTAGAGGGGTGAACACTGAAGCTTTCTTT
-	TRBV19	TRBJ1-1	14	-	CASRPLRENTEAFF	TGTGCCAGTAGGCCCCTCAGGGAGAACACTGAAGCTTTCTTT
-	TRBV5-1	TRBJ2-7	15	TRBD1	CASSLNLGQTYEQYF	TGCGCCAGCAGCTTGAATTTGGGACAGACCTACGAGCAGTACTTC
-	TRBV28	TRBJ1-2	14	TRBD1	CASSPTGGDYGYTF	TGTGCCAGCAGTCCCACAGGGGGAGACTATGGCTACACCTTC
-	TRBV6-6	TRBJ1-2	15	TRBD1	CASRGPGTGPGGYTF	TGTGCCAGCAGGGGTCCCGGGACAGGGCCGGGTGGCTACACCTTC
once	TRBV28	TRBJ2-7	14	TRBD1	CASRTGGVSYEQYF	TGTGCCAGCAGGACAGGGGGGGTCTCCTACGAGCAGTACTTC
once	TRBV6-1	TRBJ2-2	17	TRBD2	CASSESAVGGYTGELFF	TGTGCCAGCAGTGAATCTGCGGTGGGAGGGTACACCGGGGAGCTGTTTTTT
-	TRBV6-6	TRBJ2-4	14	-	CASSQGFPADIQYF	TGTGCCAGCAGTCAAGGGTTTCCGGCGGACATTCAGTACTTC
once	TRBV11-2	TRBJ1-1	17	-	CASSLYLSGSGNPEAFF	TGTGCCAGCAGCTTATACCTCTCTGGCTCAGGCAACCCTGAAGCTTTCTTT
-	TRBV21-1	TRBJ2-7	15	-	CASSKCKEWGYEQYF	TGTGCCAGCAGCAAGTGTAAGGAGTGGGGATACGAGCAGTACTTC
-	TRBV23-1	TRBJ2-7	15	-	CARIGDGPWWYEQYF	TGCGCCAGAATTGGGGACGGACCGTGGTGGTACGAGCAGTACTTC
-	TRBV28	TRBJ2-7	15	-	CASSGDGPGKYEQYF	TGTGCCAGCAGTGGAGACGGCCCAGGCAAGTACGAGCAGTACTTC
-	TRBV19	TRBJ2-7	13	TRBD2	CASSIGGAYEQYF	TGTGCCAGTAGTATCGGGGGGGCCTACGAGCAGTACTTC